Following are 14 T cell receptor beta chains from one sample sequenced in a study of cytomegalovirus exposure and HLA in healthy donors. Researchers ran the PCR with 60 Vbeta and 13 Jbeta primers. Measured with immunoSEQ multiplex PCR; TCRdb has only the in-frame clones, and not every one. In the table there are about 130,000 clones, 77% of which are singletons. The sequenced material came from PBMCs. These receptors came from a man aged 25-45 years in good health and CMV-seronegative.

The chain employs TRBV5-5 and TRBJ2-5; 11 bases fit TRBD2. Looked up from germline, CDR1 is SGHKS and CDR2 is YYEKEE (reference sequence). The CDR3 totals 15 residues. Unmatched junction bases numbered 3, after V lost 0 bases and J lost 5 bases. Here the CDR3 DNA reads TGTGCCAGCAGCTTGGCGGTAGCGGGAGGGGAGACCCAGTACTTC. This sequence encodes CASSLAVAGGETQYF.

The rearrangement links TRBV5-4 to TRBJ2-7; the match to TRBD1 covers 7 bases. V was pared by 0 bases and J by 7 bases, with 7 bases of the junction left unmatched. The CDR3 totals 14 residues. Germline V gene data show CDR1 as SGHNT and CDR2 as YYREEE (reference sequence). CDR3 loop: CASSLGDREGEQYF. CDR3 nucleotides: TGTGCCAGCAGCTTGGGGGACAGAGAGGGTGAGCAGTACTTC.

The chain is built from TRBV5-1 and TRBJ2-1, with 8 bases that match TRBD1. Trimming removed 1 base from V and 4 bases from J; junction bases left unmatched: 4. CDR1 SGHRS and CDR2 YFSETQ come from the germline V gene. The length of the CDR3 is 15 residues. The CDR3 reads CASSLSGQAYNEQFF. The DNA of the CDR3 is TGCGCCAGCAGCTTGTCGGGACAGGCTTACAATGAGCAGTTCTTC. The full variable domain, its missing parts supplied by reference TRBV5-1 and TRBJ2-1, is KAGVTQTPRYLIKTRGQQVTLSCSPISGHRSVSWYQQTPGQGLQFLFEYFSETQRNKGNFPGRFSGRQFSNSRSEMNVSTLELGDSALYLCASSLSGQAYNEQFFGPGTRLTVL.

This chain connects TRBV19 to TRBJ2-1, with D perhaps matching TRBD2 (5 bases). Trimming cost V 1 base and J 4 bases, with 11 bases left between them. The CDR3 extends over 15 amino acids. The germline V gene encodes CDR1 LNHDA and CDR2 SQIVND (reference sequence). CDR3 nucleotide sequence: TGTGCCAGTAGTATAGTGGGAGTCCCATACAATGAGCAGTTCTTC. Amino acid sequence: CASSIVGVPYNEQFF.

V usage is TRBV7-9 and J usage is TRBJ2-1; 8 bases map to TRBD2. Germline CDR1 SEHNR, CDR2 FQNEAQ (reference sequence). Germline trimming cut 3 bases from V and 5 bases from J; bases unmatched to any gene: 0. The CDR3 spans 13 residues. Written as DNA, the CDR3 is TGTGCCAGCAGCTTGGGACTAGACAATGAGCAGTTCTTC. Translated: CASSLGLDNEQFF.

V gene TRBV29-1 combines with J gene TRBJ2-7; the match to TRBD1 covers 8 bases. This CDR3 region has 13 residues. The V gene's germline CDR1 is SQVTM and CDR2 ANQGSEA. Unmatched junction bases numbered 5, after V lost 6 bases and J lost 1 base. This CDR3 reads CSVEDRASYEQYF. The DNA for the CDR3 is TGCAGCGTCGAGGACAGGGCGTCCTACGAGCAGTACTTC.

This chain links TRBV6-1 with TRBJ2-3; 8 bases are shared with TRBD1. The CDR3 is made up of 14 amino acids. Germline V lookup: CDR1 MNHNS, CDR2 SASEGT. V lost 3 bases and J lost 2; bases outside the gene matches: 1. This CDR3 reads CASSDRGLTDTQYF. The CDR3 DNA reads as TGTGCCAGCAGTGACAGGGGGCTCACAGATACGCAGTATTTT.

This chain joins TRBV10-1 and TRBJ1-1; D perhaps matches TRBD1 (6 bases). The germline V gene has CDR1 WNHNN and CDR2 SYGVQD (reference sequence). This CDR3 comprises 16 residues. The V end was cut by 0 bases, the J end by 5 bases, with 16 bases between. CDR3 loop: CASSESKAGVGTEAFF. The CDR3 DNA sequence: TGCGCCAGCAGTGAGTCGAAAGCAGGGGTAGGGACTGAAGCTTTCTTT.

The chain combines TRBV7-2 with TRBJ2-1, with 8 bases fitting TRBD2. This CDR3 region has 16 residues. The ends lost 5 bases at V and 1 base at J; junction bases unmatched: 7. Per germline, CDR1 SGHTA and CDR2 FQGNSA. In DNA, the CDR3 is TGTGCCAGCAGCCGGAGCGGGAGTTTATCCTACAATGAGCAGTTCTTC. Amino acids: CASSRSGSLSYNEQFF.

The chain is built from TRBV6-1 and TRBJ2-4; D unclear. Per the germline V gene, CDR1 is MNHNS and CDR2 is SASEGT. Trimming cost V 2 bases and J 7 bases, with 9 bases left between them. The CDR3 is 13 amino acids. This CDR3 is CASSEWSINIQYF. The CDR3, as DNA: TGTGCCAGCAGTGAATGGAGCATCAACATTCAGTACTTC.

The V and J genes are TRBV4-1 and TRBJ1-5; the D is unclear. Trimming took 0 bases from V and 2 from J, leaving 11 bases between them. The V gene's germline CDR1 is MGHRA and CDR2 YSYEKL. The CDR3 is 16 amino acids. The CDR3 here is CASSQDNPRGNQPQHF. Written as DNA, the CDR3 is TGCGCCAGCAGCCAAGACAACCCCCGAGGCAATCAGCCCCAGCATTTT.

This chain uses TRBV7-9 with TRBJ2-7; TRBD1 matches at 8 bases. The CDR3 has 14 residues. J gave up 2 bases and V 6 bases, and 6 bases lay outside the gene matches. Germline loops: CDR1 SEHNR, CDR2 FQNEAQ (reference sequence). CDR3 in DNA: TGTGCCAGCAGAAAGGGACAGGAGACCTACGAGCAGTACTTC. It encodes CASRKGQETYEQYF. Based on the CDR3 plus reference TRBV7-9 and TRBJ2-7, the full variable domain is DTGVSQNPRHKITKRGQNVTFRCDPISEHNRLYWYRQTLGQGPEFLTYFQNEAQLEKSRLLSDRFSAERPKGSFSTLEIQRTEQGDSAMYLCASRKGQETYEQYFGPGTRLTVT.

This clone has a handful of counts. V is TRBV15 and J is TRBJ2-7; D may be TRBD1 (5 bases). Germline lookup yields CDR1 LNHNV and CDR2 YYDKDF (reference sequence). CDR3 size: 12 residues. The germline V and J ends were trimmed by 3 bases and 3 bases, with 6 bases remaining between them. In DNA form, the CDR3 reads TGTGCCACCAGCAGCCAGGGCTACGAGCAGTACTTC. It encodes CATSSQGYEQYF.

V is TRBV5-1 and J is TRBJ2-1; 8 bases align to TRBD1. Germline V gene data show CDR1 as SGHRS and CDR2 as YFSETQ. The CDR3 sequence is 14 residues long. With V trimmed by 4 bases and J by 7 bases, 7 bases remained unmatched. The CDR3 sequence: CASSVRDRLNEQFF. The CDR3 nucleotides read TGCGCCAGCAGCGTCCGGGACAGGTTAAATGAGCAGTTCTTC. Together with reference TRBV5-1 and TRBJ2-1, the CDR3 gives the full variable domain: KAGVTQTPRYLIKTRGQQVTLSCSPISGHRSVSWYQQTPGQGLQFLFEYFSETQRNKGNFPGRFSGRQFSNSRSEMNVSTLELGDSALYLCASSVRDRLNEQFFGPGTRLTVL.